Many counts were recorded for the clone carrying this TCR beta chain. Its specificity is unknown. The data were obtained in a study of beta chain features in type 1 diabetes. The investigators reverse transcribed all of the isolated RNA, so they sequenced expressed TCRB transcripts. There were approximately 3.5 million reads on average in the naive, central memory and regulatory T cell samples. The repertoire was sequenced with immunoSEQ multiplex PCR; TCRdb's copy has only in-frame clones and lacks some. The data show more than 120,000 clones, 10% seen once. This CDR3 has 14 residues. CDR1 and CDR2 from the germline V gene are SEHNR and FQNEAQ (reference sequence). Whole-study findings and limits: Naive, central memory and regulatory TCRB repertoires appeared more similar among patients than healthy donors.

The chain has TRBV7-9 and TRBJ1-4; 9 bases map to TRBD1. Sequencing input: naive CD4+ T cells from blood. This receptor was taken from a young man in good health. Here the CDR3 DNA reads TGTGCTACCGCTCTGGGACAGGGCAGGGAAAAACTGTTTTTT. It translates to CATALGQGREKLFF.